This TCR beta chain emerged from a study of T cells in Graves' hyperthyroidism and ophthalmopathy. It was RNA transcripts that yielded the amplified TCR beta CDR3 regions. The HTBI primer set drove a first-round RT-PCR of the TCR CDR3. TCRdb used MiXCR to reprocess the multiplex PCR reads, holding one entry per CDR3 protein. The table shows 450,000 to 600,000 distinct CDR3 sequences, with approximately 15% occurring only once. About this clonotype: Its antigen remains unknown.

Among the patients, aged 18 to 65, hyperthyroidism was newly diagnosed and had lasted under 2 months. Overall study results and limits: Among clonotypes expanded in thyroid above 0.001, most were also found in blood. Model predictions of ophthalmopathy came a median approximately 6.8 months before onset.

This CDR3 region has 15 residues. After removal of 5 bases from V and 10 bases from J, the junction contained 16 bases not matched to a gene. Germline lookup yields CDR1 MNHEY and CDR2 SMNVEV (reference sequence). The clonotype comes from a woman between 35 and 50 years old with Graves' hyperthyroidism. The material sequenced was blood. This chain joins TRBV27 and TRBJ1-1, with 7 bases identical to TRBD1. The CDR3 here is CASSPGTASLDGAFF. DNA for the CDR3: TGTGCCAGCAGTCCCGGGACAGCTAGTTTAGATGGAGCTTTCTTT.